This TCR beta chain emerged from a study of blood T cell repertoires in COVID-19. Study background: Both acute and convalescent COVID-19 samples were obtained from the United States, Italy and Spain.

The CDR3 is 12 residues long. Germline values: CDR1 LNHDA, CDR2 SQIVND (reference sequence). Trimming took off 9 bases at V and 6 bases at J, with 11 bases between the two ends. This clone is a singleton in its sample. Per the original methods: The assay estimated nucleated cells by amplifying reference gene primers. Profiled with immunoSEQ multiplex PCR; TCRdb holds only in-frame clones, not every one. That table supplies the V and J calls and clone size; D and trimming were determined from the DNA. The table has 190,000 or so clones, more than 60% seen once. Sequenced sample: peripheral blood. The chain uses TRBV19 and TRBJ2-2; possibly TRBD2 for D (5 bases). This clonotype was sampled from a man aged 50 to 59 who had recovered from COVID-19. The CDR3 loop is CARQRRAGELFF. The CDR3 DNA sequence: TGTGCCAGGCAGCGGCGTGCCGGGGAGCTGTTTTTT.